This paragraph covers one T cell receptor beta chain sequence. This clone's antigen is unknown. No qualities accompany the bases; no much larger clone lies one base away. This record comes from a study of blood T cell repertoires in COVID-19 (dated by TCRdb to the early 2020s). For the study in its entirety: Samples covering the acute and convalescent phases of COVID-19 were provided by collaborators in the United States, Italy and Spain. The material from the prospective study consisted of cDNA or gDNA derived from T cells, B-cell-depleted T cells, or PBMCs. The dataset comprised deeply sampled blood TCRbeta repertoires from subjects exposed to, actively infected with, or recovered from COVID-19. The repertoires were released in a freely available public database intended as a resource for research on the immune response to SARS-CoV-2. The samples were drawn from two sources: the first 160 participants of the ongoing ImmuneRACE study, and 1,000 to 1,500 subjects contributed by 6 global collaborators. The sample metadata nearly always contained a de-identified subject ID, COVID-19 status, age in years and sex. Where available, HLA class I and class II types were taken from metadata supplied by the sample provider and were not determined by assay-based typing.

Beyond this particular receptor, the publication reports: The quantity of clinical and demographic metadata differed by source and by participant and was supplied without curation.

Each collaborating institution followed its own protocols to collect whole blood in K2EDTA tubes. For TCRbeta analysis, collaborators shipped samples in one of three forms: frozen whole blood, isolated PBMCs, or DNA extracted from either of those sample types. The immunoSEQ Assay, a bias-controlled multiplex PCR, was used to amplify TCRbeta CDR3 regions from genomic DNA. As for how the authors treated the data: The number of nucleated cells in each sample was estimated from the amplification of reference gene primers within the assay. To quantify the absolute abundance of each unique TCRbeta CDR3 rearrangement, sequence reads were collapsed and filtered. For each sample, productive Simpson clonality was calculated as the square root of Simpson's diversity index across productive rearrangements. The clones in this table, taken by TCRdb from immuneACCESS, are in-frame only. Not every clone is retained; where verified, under half of the shortfall comes from an unresolved V gene, and the cause of the rest is unknown. The DNA gave D and trimming, while V, J and clone size come from that table. For this sample the table gives fewer than 400,000 clones, of which about 86% were detected only once. Under 3% of the sample is taken by the ten largest.

The origin of this receptor is a man aged 25 to 45 with active or convalescent COVID-19. Material for sequencing was peripheral blood.

The nucleotide sequence is TGTGCCATCAGTCAGGGAACCAATCAGCCCCAGCATTTT. Its translation reads: CAISQGTNQPQHF. The chain employs TRBV10-3 and TRBJ1-5; the D gene is possibly TRBD1, with 5 bases matching. The junction carries 8 bases between V and J, which are trimmed by 5 bases and 3 bases respectively. Including cysteine and phenylalanine, the CDR3 has 13 amino acids. The sequence is cut down to CDR3 DNA, 39 bases in frame from base 1. CDR1 is given as ENHRY and CDR2 as SYGVKD, both from the germline V gene.